This is a list of T cell receptor beta chains from one sample in a study of T-cell memory formation after mild COVID-19. TCRdb re-called the 5' RACE reads with MiXCR, one entry per CDR3 protein. The table lists 130,000 to 150,000 distinct CDR3 sequences, roughly 21% of them singletons. Sequencing was carried out using PBMCs or a T cell subset sorted from them (not recorded which). All receptors derive from an adult woman who had mild COVID-19 (a few samples of this study predate the infection). Cell type and time point are not known. Both conserved end residues are part of each CDR3. A D gene is named only where the DNA matches it firmly. Part of the rows lack a size; the others show once, few, many or a class for expanded clones.

v_call	clone_size	d_call	j_call	cdr3_aa	cdr3_nt
TRBV6-5	-	-	TRBJ1-5	CASSKQGGQPQHF	TGTGCCAGCAGCAAACAGGGCGGGCAGCCCCAGCATTTT
TRBV20-1	once	-	TRBJ1-1	CSARDLGNTEAFF	TGCAGTGCTAGAGATCTGGGGAACACTGAAGCTTTCTTT
TRBV29-1	few	TRBD1	TRBJ2-1	CSVGTGSYNEQFF	TGCAGCGTTGGGACAGGATCCTACAATGAGCAGTTCTTC
TRBV27	-	-	TRBJ1-1	CALYRATEAFF	TGTGCCTTGTACAGGGCCACTGAAGCTTTCTTT
TRBV4-2	few	-	TRBJ1-5	CASSQNQGNQPQHF	TGTGCCAGCAGCCAAAACCAGGGCAATCAGCCCCAGCATTTT
TRBV7-2	-	-	TRBJ2-7	CASSWGRSYEQYF	TGTGCCAGCAGCTGGGGAAGGTCCTACGAGCAGTACTTC
TRBV7-2	-	-	TRBJ2-1	CASSLVGASSGYNEQFF	TGTGCCAGCAGCTTAGTGGGGGCGAGTAGCGGTTACAATGAGCAGTTCTTC
TRBV7-2	-	-	TRBJ1-2	CASSLRLSGTRGYTF	TGTGCCAGCAGCTTAAGGTTGAGTGGTACGCGGGGCTACACCTTC
TRBV3-1	-	-	TRBJ1-1	CASSQPGDTEAFF	TGTGCCAGCAGCCAACCGGGAGACACTGAAGCTTTCTTT
TRBV5-1	-	-	TRBJ2-5	CASSLLTGKEETQYF	TGCGCCAGCAGCTTGTTAACAGGGAAGGAAGAGACCCAGTACTTC
TRBV12-3/TRBV12-4	-	TRBD2	TRBJ2-2	CASSQGLGTSGSSGTGELFF	TGTGCCAGCAGTCAGGGCCTTGGGACTAGCGGGAGTTCGGGCACCGGGGAGCTGTTTTTT
TRBV21-1	few	-	TRBJ2-3	CASSKALCRPLGDTQYF	TGTGCCAGCAGCAAAGCGCTATGCAGACCTCTGGGAGATACGCAGTATTTT
TRBV7-9	-	-	TRBJ2-1	CASSLFGERNTNEQFF	TGTGCCAGCAGCCTTTTCGGGGAGCGGAACACCAATGAGCAGTTCTTC
TRBV12-3/TRBV12-4	few	TRBD1	TRBJ1-1	CASSLTGTTSAFF	TGTGCCAGCAGTTTGACAGGGACTACCTCGGCTTTCTTT
TRBV12-3/TRBV12-4	-	-	TRBJ2-7	CASSFSFQVKAGHPRGAYEQYF	TGTGCCAGCAGTTTTTCCTTCCAGGTTAAGGCAGGACATCCGCGCGGGGCTTACGAGCAGTACTTC
TRBV10-3	few	-	TRBJ2-5	CAISGGHQETQYF	TGTGCCATCAGTGGGGGACACCAAGAGACCCAGTACTTC
TRBV3-1	-	-	TRBJ2-7	CASSQSSGSYEQYF	TGTGCCAGCAGCCAAAGTTCAGGCAGCTACGAGCAGTACTTC